This TCR beta chain was profiled in a study of blood T cells in healthy people across ages. CDR1 is SGDLS, CDR2 YYNGEE, per germline. This CDR3 has 14 residues. Trimming cost V 4 bases and J 6 bases, with 15 bases left between them. It was with a sample-barcoded 5' primer and a J-beta primer mix that a second PCR of roughly 6 to 12 cycles was run. MiXCR, applied by TCRdb to the 5' RACE reads, yields one record per CDR3 protein. In the table there are approximately 780,000 distinct CDR3 sequences, 25% to 30% of which are singletons. The same sample was also used in a study of T cells of mothers and their children.

The specimen sequenced was blood. This TCR derives from a boy aged 10-17 years in good health. This chain connects TRBV9 to TRBJ2-3; no firm D call. The CDR3 sequence: CASSPRQTADTQYF. The CDR3 nucleotides are TGTGCCAGCAGCCCCCGACAAACGGCGGATACGCAGTATTTT. The complete variable domain, with remaining parts taken from reference TRBV9 and TRBJ2-3, reads DSGVTQTPKHLITATGQRVTLRCSPRSGDLSVYWYQQSLDQGLQFLIQYYNGEERAKGNILERFSAQQFPDLHSELNLSSLELGDSALYFCASSPRQTADTQYFGPGTRLTVL.